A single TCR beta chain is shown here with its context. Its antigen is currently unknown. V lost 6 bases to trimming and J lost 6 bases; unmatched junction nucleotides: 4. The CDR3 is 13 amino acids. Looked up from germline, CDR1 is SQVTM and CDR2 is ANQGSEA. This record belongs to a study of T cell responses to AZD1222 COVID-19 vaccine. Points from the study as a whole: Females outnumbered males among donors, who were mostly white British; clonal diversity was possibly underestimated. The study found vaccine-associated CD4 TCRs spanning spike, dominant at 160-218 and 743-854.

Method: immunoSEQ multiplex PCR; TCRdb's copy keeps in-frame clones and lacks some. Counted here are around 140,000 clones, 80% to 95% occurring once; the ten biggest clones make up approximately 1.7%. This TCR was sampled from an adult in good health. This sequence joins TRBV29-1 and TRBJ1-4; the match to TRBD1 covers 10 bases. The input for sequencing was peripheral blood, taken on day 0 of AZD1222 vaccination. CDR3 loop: CSVTGTGDEKLFF. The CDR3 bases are TGCAGCGTCACCGGGACAGGGGATGAAAAACTGTTTTTT.